These T cell receptor beta chains were read from a single sample in a study of T cell responses to AZD1222 COVID-19 vaccine. Using immunoSEQ multiplex PCR, the repertoire was profiled, and TCRdb retains in-frame clones only, with some absent. This table has 95,000 to 100,000 clones, around 83% appearing once. The source material was peripheral blood, sampled on day 0 of AZD1222 vaccination. Receptor source: an adult in good health. Both conserved end residues are part of each CDR3. The D gene is left open where the match is weak. Clone size is stated in some rows and not others, as once, few, many or a class when expanded.

v_gene: TRBV18; j_gene: TRBJ1-5; d_gene: -; abundance: -; CDR3aa: CASSPLRGNQPQHF; CDR3nt: TGTGCCAGCTCACCCCTAAGGGGCAATCAGCCCCAGCATTTT
v_gene: TRBV28; j_gene: TRBJ1-5; d_gene: -; abundance: -; CDR3aa: CASSLPGNQPQHF; CDR3nt: TGTGCCAGCAGTTTGCCAGGCAATCAGCCCCAGCATTTT
v_gene: TRBV15; j_gene: TRBJ2-1; d_gene: -; abundance: -; CDR3aa: CATSRDSPLSYNEQFF; CDR3nt: TGTGCCACCAGCAGAGATAGCCCCCTCTCCTACAATGAGCAGTTCTTC
v_gene: TRBV10-3; j_gene: TRBJ1-6; d_gene: -; abundance: -; CDR3aa: CAIRLHVNSPLHF; CDR3nt: TGTGCCATCAGACTCCACGTAAATTCACCCCTCCACTTT
v_gene: TRBV7-3; j_gene: TRBJ2-7; d_gene: TRBD2; abundance: -; CDR3aa: CASSSGLAGTYEQYF; CDR3nt: TGTGCCAGCAGCTCGGGACTAGCGGGGACCTACGAGCAGTACTTC
v_gene: TRBV24-1; j_gene: TRBJ2-7; d_gene: TRBD1; abundance: -; CDR3aa: CATSGSAGGSYEQYF; CDR3nt: TGTGCCACCAGTGGATCGGCAGGGGGCTCCTACGAGCAGTACTTC
v_gene: TRBV4-1; j_gene: TRBJ1-2; d_gene: TRBD1; abundance: -; CDR3aa: CASSQGRQGASGYTF; CDR3nt: TGCGCCAGCAGCCAAGGGCGGCAGGGGGCGAGCGGCTACACCTTC
v_gene: TRBV19; j_gene: TRBJ2-3; d_gene: -; abundance: many; CDR3aa: CASSTGSLTDTQYF; CDR3nt: TGTGCCAGTAGTACGGGGAGTCTCACAGATACGCAGTATTTT
v_gene: TRBV6-6; j_gene: TRBJ2-7; d_gene: TRBD2; abundance: -; CDR3aa: CASSYGLALYEQYF; CDR3nt: TGTGCCAGCAGTTACGGACTAGCTTTATACGAGCAGTACTTC
v_gene: TRBV7-2; j_gene: TRBJ2-5; d_gene: TRBD2; abundance: -; CDR3aa: CASSLAGTSGGQETQYF; CDR3nt: TGTGCCAGCAGCTTAGCGGGGACTAGCGGGGGGCAAGAGACCCAGTACTTC
v_gene: TRBV7-2; j_gene: TRBJ1-6; d_gene: TRBD1; abundance: -; CDR3aa: CASSLRQGAGNSPLHF; CDR3nt: TGTGCCAGCAGCCTTAGACAGGGGGCGGGGAATTCACCCCTCCACTTT
v_gene: TRBV5-1; j_gene: TRBJ1-2; d_gene: -; abundance: -; CDR3aa: CASSLGPVGPESGYTF; CDR3nt: TGCGCCAGCAGCTTGGGCCCGGTCGGGCCCGAATCTGGCTACACCTTC
v_gene: TRBV25-1; j_gene: TRBJ1-2; d_gene: -; abundance: -; CDR3aa: CASSVGINGYTF; CDR3nt: TGTGCCAGCAGTGTCGGGATCAATGGCTACACCTTC
v_gene: TRBV30; j_gene: TRBJ2-7; d_gene: -; abundance: -; CDR3aa: CAWSVGPYEQYF; CDR3nt: TGTGCCTGGAGTGTTGGTCCGTACGAGCAGTACTTC
v_gene: TRBV7-2; j_gene: TRBJ2-1; d_gene: -; abundance: once; CDR3aa: CASSLVPRVRWGPPPEQFF; CDR3nt: TGTGCCAGCAGCTTAGTCCCCCGTGTTCGATGGGGACCCCCTCCGGAGCAGTTCTTC
v_gene: TRBV9; j_gene: TRBJ1-1; d_gene: TRBD1; abundance: -; CDR3aa: CASSVTGAEAFF; CDR3nt: TGTGCCAGCAGCGTTACAGGGGCTGAAGCTTTCTTT
v_gene: TRBV7-6; j_gene: TRBJ2-1; d_gene: TRBD2; abundance: -; CDR3aa: CASSLGTMGTYNEQFF; CDR3nt: TGTGCCAGCAGCCTCGGGACTATGGGAACCTACAATGAGCAGTTCTTC
v_gene: TRBV12-2; j_gene: TRBJ2-7; d_gene: -; abundance: -; CDR3aa: CASRINAPRWFIEQYF; CDR3nt: TGTGCAAGTCGTATTAACGCCCCGAGATGGTTCATCGAGCAGTACTTC
v_gene: TRBV7-9; j_gene: TRBJ2-1; d_gene: -; abundance: -; CDR3aa: CASISPQGSRSGNEQFF; CDR3nt: TGTGCCAGCATCTCGCCTCAGGGCTCCCGCTCGGGGAATGAGCAGTTCTTC
v_gene: TRBV21-1; j_gene: TRBJ1-1; d_gene: -; abundance: -; CDR3aa: CASSPRRGDAFF; CDR3nt: TGTGCCAGCAGCCCCCGAAGGGGAGATGCTTTCTTT
v_gene: TRBV7-9; j_gene: TRBJ1-5; d_gene: -; abundance: -; CDR3aa: CASSLGVVSGNQPQHF; CDR3nt: TGTGCCAGCAGCTTAGGCGTGGTGTCAGGGAATCAGCCCCAGCATTTT
v_gene: TRBV6-5; j_gene: TRBJ1-1; d_gene: -; abundance: -; CDR3aa: CASRTYRGDRTEAFF; CDR3nt: TGTGCCAGCAGGACTTATAGGGGGGATAGGACTGAAGCTTTCTTT
v_gene: TRBV11-2; j_gene: TRBJ2-1; d_gene: TRBD1; abundance: -; CDR3aa: CASSLIGTGSYNEQFF; CDR3nt: TGTGCCAGCAGCTTAATAGGGACAGGGTCCTACAATGAGCAGTTCTTC
v_gene: TRBV11-1; j_gene: TRBJ1-1; d_gene: -; abundance: -; CDR3aa: CASSLTVTVNTEAFF; CDR3nt: TGTGCCAGCAGCTTAACAGTGACGGTGAACACTGAAGCTTTCTTT
v_gene: TRBV27; j_gene: TRBJ1-1; d_gene: -; abundance: -; CDR3aa: CASSYVGGLGTEAFF; CDR3nt: TGTGCCAGCAGTTATGTCGGGGGATTAGGGACTGAAGCTTTCTTT
v_gene: TRBV4-3; j_gene: TRBJ2-1; d_gene: -; abundance: -; CDR3aa: CASSQGSGLGLLNEQFF; CDR3nt: TGCGCCAGCAGCCAAGGCTCTGGGCTAGGACTTCTCAATGAGCAGTTCTTC
v_gene: TRBV11-2; j_gene: TRBJ2-4; d_gene: -; abundance: -; CDR3aa: CASSPDWDKNIQYF; CDR3nt: TGTGCCAGCAGCCCGGACTGGGACAAAAACATTCAGTACTTC
v_gene: TRBV6-5; j_gene: TRBJ1-1; d_gene: -; abundance: once; CDR3aa: CASTHGGPNTEAFF; CDR3nt: TGTGCCAGCACTCACGGTGGACCTAACACTGAAGCTTTCTTT
v_gene: TRBV27; j_gene: TRBJ2-5; d_gene: -; abundance: -; CDR3aa: CASSSPGFGQETQYF; CDR3nt: TGTGCCAGCAGTTCGCCAGGGTTTGGGCAAGAGACCCAGTACTTC
v_gene: TRBV5-5; j_gene: TRBJ2-7; d_gene: -; abundance: -; CDR3aa: CAIQGGTHYEQYF; CDR3nt: TGTGCCATCCAGGGCGGGACCCACTACGAGCAGTACTTC
v_gene: TRBV27; j_gene: TRBJ2-7; d_gene: TRBD1; abundance: -; CDR3aa: CASSFKQGKFGEQYF; CDR3nt: TGTGCCAGCAGTTTTAAACAGGGGAAGTTTGGCGAGCAGTACTTC
v_gene: TRBV24-1; j_gene: TRBJ2-1; d_gene: -; abundance: -; CDR3aa: CATSDLRRSSYNEQFF; CDR3nt: TGTGCCACCAGTGATTTAAGAAGGAGCTCCTACAATGAGCAGTTCTTC
v_gene: TRBV2; j_gene: TRBJ2-1; d_gene: TRBD2; abundance: -; CDR3aa: CASSEREGMYNEQFF; CDR3nt: TGTGCCAGCAGTGAACGGGAGGGTATGTACAATGAGCAGTTCTTC
v_gene: TRBV9; j_gene: TRBJ1-5; d_gene: -; abundance: -; CDR3aa: CASSVADNQPQHF; CDR3nt: TGTGCCAGCAGCGTGGCAGACAATCAGCCCCAGCATTTT
v_gene: TRBV5-8; j_gene: TRBJ1-6; d_gene: TRBD1; abundance: -; CDR3aa: CASSYTTGWNSPLHF; CDR3nt: TGTGCCAGCAGCTACACGACAGGGTGGAACTCACCCCTCCACTTT
v_gene: TRBV6-2/TRBV6-3; j_gene: TRBJ2-1; d_gene: TRBD2; abundance: -; CDR3aa: CASSRGLAGVYNEQFF; CDR3nt: TGTGCCAGCAGCCGCGGACTAGCGGGAGTCTACAATGAGCAGTTCTTC
v_gene: TRBV30; j_gene: TRBJ2-7; d_gene: -; abundance: -; CDR3aa: CAWKEDRSYEQYF; CDR3nt: TGTGCCTGGAAGGAGGACAGATCCTACGAGCAGTACTTC
v_gene: TRBV6-6; j_gene: TRBJ2-3; d_gene: TRBD1; abundance: -; CDR3aa: CASSPPPGQGAQFETDTQYF; CDR3nt: TGTGCCAGCAGTCCCCCTCCGGGACAGGGGGCGCAATTTGAAACAGATACGCAGTATTTT
v_gene: TRBV19; j_gene: TRBJ2-7; d_gene: -; abundance: -; CDR3aa: CASSSHRSSYEQYF; CDR3nt: TGTGCCAGTAGTAGCCACAGAAGCTCCTACGAGCAGTACTTC
v_gene: TRBV18; j_gene: TRBJ2-4; d_gene: -; abundance: -; CDR3aa: CASSPRSLTGKNIQYF; CDR3nt: TGTGCCAGCTCACCACGATCCCTCACGGGCAAAAACATTCAGTACTTC
v_gene: TRBV7-9; j_gene: TRBJ1-2; d_gene: TRBD1; abundance: -; CDR3aa: CASSPGQSYGYTF; CDR3nt: TGTGCCAGCAGCCCGGGACAGAGCTATGGCTACACCTTC
v_gene: TRBV7-8; j_gene: TRBJ2-7; d_gene: TRBD2; abundance: few; CDR3aa: CASSLVAGGGEQYF; CDR3nt: TGTGCCAGCAGCTTAGTAGCGGGAGGAGGGGAGCAGTACTTC
v_gene: TRBV19; j_gene: TRBJ2-1; d_gene: TRBD2; abundance: -; CDR3aa: CASSIIGKRGFDEQFF; CDR3nt: TGTGCCAGTAGTATAATCGGTAAGCGGGGATTCGATGAGCAGTTCTTC
v_gene: TRBV11-3; j_gene: TRBJ2-3; d_gene: TRBD2; abundance: -; CDR3aa: CASSLGTSGRTDTQYF; CDR3nt: TGTGCCAGCAGCTTAGGTACTAGCGGACGCACAGATACGCAGTATTTT
v_gene: TRBV6-2/TRBV6-3; j_gene: TRBJ1-1; d_gene: -; abundance: -; CDR3aa: CASSLDRNTEAFF; CDR3nt: TGTGCCAGCAGTTTGGACAGGAACACTGAAGCTTTCTTT
v_gene: TRBV10-3; j_gene: TRBJ2-2; d_gene: -; abundance: -; CDR3aa: CAIRKLALDTGELFF; CDR3nt: TGTGCCATCAGGAAACTAGCACTTGACACCGGGGAGCTGTTTTTT
v_gene: TRBV5-1; j_gene: TRBJ2-3; d_gene: TRBD2; abundance: once; CDR3aa: CASSLTSGSTDTQYF; CDR3nt: TGCGCCAGCAGCCTGACTAGCGGGAGCACAGATACGCAGTATTTT
v_gene: TRBV2; j_gene: TRBJ1-2; d_gene: TRBD1; abundance: once; CDR3aa: CASRRRQGDYGYTF; CDR3nt: TGTGCCAGCCGACGCCGGCAGGGGGACTATGGCTACACCTTC
v_gene: TRBV20-1; j_gene: TRBJ1-1; d_gene: -; abundance: -; CDR3aa: CSASLHTEAFF; CDR3nt: TGCAGTGCTTCGTTGCACACTGAAGCTTTCTTT
v_gene: TRBV27; j_gene: TRBJ2-1; d_gene: TRBD2; abundance: -; CDR3aa: CASSPRTSRNEQFF; CDR3nt: TGTGCCAGCAGTCCCCGGACTAGCCGCAATGAGCAGTTCTTC
v_gene: TRBV27; j_gene: TRBJ1-2; d_gene: TRBD1; abundance: -; CDR3aa: CASSFLKTGGENYGYTF; CDR3nt: TGTGCCAGCAGTTTTCTCAAGACAGGGGGCGAAAACTATGGCTACACCTTC
v_gene: TRBV28; j_gene: TRBJ2-3; d_gene: TRBD2; abundance: -; CDR3aa: CASSLYPTSGNTQYF; CDR3nt: TGTGCCAGCAGTTTATATCCGACTAGCGGGAATACGCAGTATTTT